This T cell receptor beta chain appears in the sequencing data of a study of Graves' ophthalmopathy and Graves' hyperthyroidism. About the research overall: Hyperthyroidism is called stable when no ophthalmopathy develops within 18 months of follow-up. Study conclusions and caveats: Researchers report that a 13-signature model separated ophthalmopathy from stable hyperthyroidism, posting almost 90% sensitivity and less than 82% specificity.

The CDR3 length is 15 residues. J gave up 0 bases and V 4 bases, and 5 bases lay outside the gene matches. Germline assignment: CDR1 SEHNR and CDR2 FQNEAQ (reference sequence). Lactation, pregnancy, uncontrolled infections and other autoimmune diseases were all grounds for excluding patients. In this sample, this clonotype turned up many times. Its antigen is unidentified. RNA transcripts were the source from which TCR beta CDR3 regions were amplified. Scientists carried out first-round RT-PCR using HTBI primers and then a second-round multiplex PCR. TCRdb processed the multiplex PCR reads anew with MiXCR; each CDR3 protein has one entry. The sample holds a few hundred thousand distinct CDR3 sequences; roughly 40% are singletons and the top ten take approximately 4.1%.

J is TRBJ1-1 and V is TRBV7-9; TRBD1 agrees at 7 bases. The TCR was taken from an adult man with Graves' hyperthyroidism. Sequenced sample: peripheral blood or thyroid tissue (not recorded which). CDR3 amino acids: CASSSYRGMNTEAFF. The CDR3 coding sequence is TGTGCCAGCAGCTCATACAGGGGAATGAACACTGAAGCTTTCTTT.